Each of the 13 T cell receptor beta chains below was sequenced from the same sample in a study of cytomegalovirus exposure and HLA in healthy donors. PCR amplification relied on 60 Vbeta primers (plus 13 Jbeta primers). TCRdb's copy holds only in-frame clones and misses some; the assay was immunoSEQ multiplex PCR. The sample has about 210,000 clones, about 83% seen once. Sequenced material: PBMCs. These receptors came from a middle-aged man in good health and CMV-seropositive.

This chain joins TRBV5-6 and TRBJ1-1; D gene uncertain. Trimming shortened V by 1 base and J by 1 base, and 11 bases separated the two germline ends. From germline, CDR1 is SGHDT and CDR2 YYEEEE. The CDR3 runs to 15 residues. The CDR3 DNA reads TGTGCCAGCAGCTTGCGTGTAACAGAGAACACTGAAGCTTTCTTT. Its protein is CASSLRVTENTEAFF.

The rearrangement joins TRBV27 to TRBJ2-7, with a tentative D call TRBD1 (6 bases). The CDR3 extends over 13 amino acids. Germline assignment: CDR1 MNHEY and CDR2 SMNVEV (reference sequence). Deletions cut 11 bases from V and 4 bases from J, with 18 bases between. CDR3 bases: TGTGCCGGCGGTAAACAGGGAAGATACGAGCAGTACTTC. Protein: CAGGKQGRYEQYF.

This clone was detected only once. V and J are TRBV15 and TRBJ1-1; TRBD1 aligns across 8 bases. CDR3 size: 15 residues. V dropped 7 bases and J dropped 7; count of bases not matched to a gene: 14. Germline values: CDR1 LNHNV, CDR2 YYDKDF (reference sequence). The CDR3 DNA sequence: TGTGCCACCACGAGAACCAGGGGGCGCGAGGGTGAAGCTTTCTTT. It is translated as CATTRTRGREGEAFF.

The gene calls are TRBV2 and TRBJ2-1; TRBD2 agrees at 16 bases. CDR3 size: 14 residues. V gave up 9 bases and J gave up 10 bases; unmatched junction bases: 6. Germline values: CDR1 SNHLY, CDR2 FYNNEI. CDR3: CARGTSGRAGEQFF. The CDR3 DNA is TGTGCCAGGGGGACTAGCGGGAGGGCCGGGGAGCAGTTCTTC.

The chain links TRBV5-6 to TRBJ2-2, with TRBD1 matching over 9 bases. There are 15 residues in the CDR3. V dropped 0 bases and J dropped 5; count of bases not matched to a gene: 2. Per the germline V gene, CDR1 is SGHDT and CDR2 is YYEEEE. CDR3 region: CASSLGDRVTGELFF. The CDR3 nucleotides are TGTGCCAGCAGCTTGGGGGACAGGGTAACCGGGGAGCTGTTTTTT.

The V gene is TRBV28, the J gene TRBJ2-2; 8 bases fit TRBD2. Germline CDR1 and CDR2: MDHEN and SYDVKM. With 2 bases clipped from V and 2 bases from J, the junction kept 7 bases outside the gene matches. This CDR3 region has 17 residues. CDR3 amino acids: CASSLGAGVLNTGELFF. In nucleotides, the CDR3 is TGTGCCAGCAGTTTAGGAGCGGGGGTCCTCAACACCGGGGAGCTGTTTTTT.

This clone has only a few counts. This chain uses TRBV28 with TRBJ2-7; 12 bases line up with TRBD2. This CDR3 is 13 amino acids long. CDR1 is MDHEN, CDR2 SYDVKM, per germline. Trimming took 2 bases from V and 11 from J; bases not matched to a gene: 4. The CDR3 reads CASSLRLAGVKYF. Here the CDR3 DNA reads TGTGCCAGCAGTTTACGACTAGCGGGAGTTAAGTACTTC.

The gene calls are TRBV18 and TRBJ2-1, with 11 bases fitting TRBD2. Germline loops: CDR1 KGHSH, CDR2 LQKENI. This CDR3 comprises 15 residues. V lost 3 bases, J lost 8 bases, and 6 bases stayed unmatched. In DNA form, the CDR3 reads TGTGCCAGCTCACCCACTAGCGGGAGTTTTGATGAGCAGTTCTTC. The encoded protein is CASSPTSGSFDEQFF. The full variable domain, its missing parts supplied by reference TRBV18 and TRBJ2-1, is NAGVMQNPRHLVRRRGQEARLRCSPMKGHSHVYWYRQLPEEGLKFMVYLQKENIIDESGMPKERFSAEFPKEGPSILRIQQVVRGDSAAYFCASSPTSGSFDEQFFGPGTRLTVL.

This clone was detected only once. The CDR3 loop reads CASSRTSGSYHEQFF. The CDR3 DNA is TGTGCCAGCAGTCGGACTAGCGGGTCTTACCATGAGCAGTTCTTC. The chain employs TRBV6-5 and TRBJ2-1; 11 bases line up with TRBD2. V trimming: 5 bases; J trimming: 8 bases; junction bases outside the gene matches: 8. The CDR3 runs to 15 residues. Germline V gene lookup returns CDR1 MNHEY and CDR2 SVGAGI.

The V and J genes are TRBV6-1 and TRBJ1-1; D unresolved. V gave up 8 bases and J gave up 5 bases, with 9 bases separating them. CDR1 and CDR2 from the germline V gene are MNHNS and SASEGT. The CDR3 is made up of 11 amino acids. In nucleotides, the CDR3 is TGTGCCAGCTTTGGCACAACTGAAGCTTTCTTT. This sequence encodes CASFGTTEAFF.

This rearrangement joins TRBV13 to TRBJ2-3, with D unresolved. CDR3 length: 15 residues. Trimming took 0 bases from V and 4 from J, leaving 11 bases between them. Germline CDR1 is PRHDT and CDR2 is FYEKMQ (reference sequence). In DNA, the CDR3 is TGTGCCAGCAGCTTAGGCTTCCCCACGGCAGATACGCAGTATTTT. This codes for CASSLGFPTADTQYF.

This clone was seen only a few times. The gene calls are TRBV25-1 and TRBJ1-4, with TRBD1 identical over 7 bases. The CDR3 has 15 residues. Trimming at V came to 2 bases and at J to 4 bases, leaving 4 bases not matched to a gene. Looked up from germline, CDR1 is MGHDK and CDR2 is SYGVNS. Written as DNA, the CDR3 is TGTGCCAGCAGTGAAAGGGGGCTGAATAATGAAAAACTGTTTTTT. As protein: CASSERGLNNEKLFF. Based on the CDR3 plus reference TRBV25-1 and TRBJ1-4, the full variable domain is EADIYQTPRYLVIGTGKKITLECSQTMGHDKMYWYQQDPGMELHLIHYSYGVNSTEKGDLSSESTVSRIRTEHFPLTLESARPSHTSQYLCASSERGLNNEKLFFGSGTQLSVL.

The CDR3 nucleotides read TGTGCCAGCAGCTCGACAGGGACCAATCAGCCCCAGCATTTT. It is translated as CASSSTGTNQPQHF. The chain carries TRBV5-5 and TRBJ1-5; 7 bases map to TRBD1. Germline loops: CDR1 SGHKS, CDR2 YYEKEE (reference sequence). Trimming took 3 bases from V and 3 from J; bases not matched to a gene: 3. The CDR3 runs 14 residues.